This T cell receptor beta chain stems from a study of blood T cell repertoires in COVID-19. Measured with immunoSEQ multiplex PCR; TCRdb has only the in-frame clones, and not every one. This sample yields about 220,000 clones, of which 80% to 85% are seen a single time; 5.2% belongs to the top ten. This receptor was identified in a woman in her 70s with COVID-19, enrolled during active disease. Sequenced input: peripheral blood.

This chain's CDR3 is CASSPAGLAPRSYEQYF. Written as DNA, the CDR3 is TGTGCCAGCAGCCCGGCGGGACTAGCTCCCCGATCCTACGAGCAGTACTTC. This rearrangement joins TRBV28 to TRBJ2-7; 9 bases are shared with TRBD2. The CDR3 covers 17 residues. Looked up from germline, CDR1 is MDHEN and CDR2 is SYDVKM. The V and J ends lost 6 bases and 1 base, in that order; junction bases with no gene match: 13. Complete variable domain (other parts from reference TRBV28 and TRBJ2-7): DVKVTQSSRYLVKRTGEKVFLECVQDMDHENMFWYRQDPGLGLRLIYFSYDVKMKEKGDIPEGYSVSREKKERFSLILESASTNQTSMYLCASSPAGLAPRSYEQYFGPGTRLTVT.